These 19 T cell receptor beta chains were all obtained from the same sample, sequenced in a study of blood T cell repertoires in COVID-19. TCRdb's table, derived via immunoSEQ multiplex PCR, lists solely in-frame clones and lacks some. Of about 130,000 clones listed, around 77% are singletons. What was sequenced was peripheral blood. The receptors derive from a human donor in a cohort sampled during active COVID-19.

The chain carries TRBV6-6 and TRBJ2-7; 9 bases agree with TRBD2. The germline gives CDR1 MNHNY, CDR2 SVGAGI (reference sequence). The CDR3 contains 14 residues. V lost 4 bases to trimming and J lost 2 bases; unmatched junction nucleotides: 3. CDR3 nucleotide sequence: TGTGCCAGCAGTTCCGCGGGGGGGGCCTACGAGCAGTACTTC. Translating gives CASSSAGGAYEQYF.

For the CDR3, the DNA is TGTGCCAGCAGCGTTGGTGCGGGGTGGGGGGTCGAGGAGCAGTTCTTC. This encodes CASSVGAGWGVEEQFF. This chain connects TRBV7-2 to TRBJ2-1; TRBD2 might be the D (6 bases). V was shortened by 5 bases and J by 10 bases, with 24 bases between the two germline ends. The germline V gene has CDR1 SGHTA and CDR2 FQGNSA. The CDR3 totals 16 residues.

V gene TRBV19 combines with J gene TRBJ2-2; 7 bases agree with TRBD1. Looked up from germline, CDR1 is LNHDA and CDR2 is SQIVND (reference sequence). V lost 7 bases to trimming and J lost 5 bases; unmatched junction nucleotides: 10. This CDR3 has 15 amino acids. In DNA form, the CDR3 reads TGTGCCAGTAACCAGGGGGTGTCACGGACCGGGGAGCTGTTTTTT. This codes for CASNQGVSRTGELFF. The variable domain in full, with the rest retrieved from reference TRBV19 and TRBJ2-2, is DGGITQSPKYLFRKEGQNVTLSCEQNLNHDAMYWYRQDPGQGLRLIYYSQIVNDFQKGDIAEGYSVSREKKESFPLTVTSAQKNPTAFYLCASNQGVSRTGELFFGEGSRLTVL.

The chain is built from TRBV2 and TRBJ2-1, with D perhaps TRBD2 (7 bases). Germline assignment: CDR1 SNHLY and CDR2 FYNNEI. Trimming took off 7 bases at V and 3 bases at J, with 16 bases between the two ends. This CDR3 is built from 15 residues. In nucleotides, the CDR3 is TGTGCCAGCAAGGAGGGGGGGGCCGGCTACAATGAGCAGTTCTTC. Protein sequence: CASKEGGAGYNEQFF.

V is TRBV9 and J is TRBJ2-6; 8 bases map to TRBD1. The J segment lost 0 bases and the V segment lost 4 bases, leaving 9 bases of the junction unmatched. The CDR3 is 18 residues long. Germline CDR1 is SGDLS and CDR2 is YYNGEE. The CDR3 nucleotides are TGTGCCAGCAGCCCCCGGGACAGGCCGACCTCTGGGGCCAACGTCCTGACTTTC. Protein: CASSPRDRPTSGANVLTF.

The chain is built from TRBV7-6 and TRBJ1-4; the D is unclear. The CDR3 is 19 amino acids. V shed 1 base and J shed 4 bases, with 22 bases lying between them. CDR1 and CDR2 from the germline V gene are SGHVS and FNYEAQ. Here the CDR3 reads CASSLGVGGSGIVNEKLFF. The CDR3 nucleotides are TGTGCCAGCAGCTTAGGAGTTGGTGGATCGGGGATAGTTAATGAAAAACTGTTTTTT.

This clone was detected only a few times. The chain links TRBV18 to TRBJ1-5; D not resolved. CDR3 length equals 13 residues. V was trimmed by 5 bases and J by 2 bases, leaving 7 bases between them. The germline V gene encodes CDR1 KGHSH and CDR2 LQKENI. CDR3 in DNA: TGTGCCAGCTCAGCCCCGGGCAATCAGCCCCAGCATTTT. It encodes CASSAPGNQPQHF.

The gene calls are TRBV5-6 and TRBJ2-2; possibly TRBD1 for D (6 bases). This CDR3 is 17 amino acids long. Between the trimmed V and J ends, which lost 7 bases and 1 base, there was a span of 20 bases. Germline V gene sequence: CDR1 SGHDT, CDR2 YYEEEE. The chain's CDR3 is CASGRLWQGLNTGELFF. The DNA of the CDR3 is TGTGCCAGCGGTCGACTGTGGCAGGGGCTGAACACCGGGGAGCTGTTTTTT.

The chain uses TRBV19 and TRBJ2-1; D perhaps matches TRBD1 (5 bases). The CDR3 covers 14 residues. The germline CDR1 and CDR2 sequences are LNHDA and SQIVND (reference sequence). V was pared by 7 bases and J by 2 bases, with 12 bases between. As DNA, the CDR3 is TGTGCCAGTATGGTCAGGGCCGCCTACAATGAGCAGTTCTTC. The encoded protein is CASMVRAAYNEQFF.

This chain connects TRBV3-1 (or the pseudogene TRBV3-2) to TRBJ2-3; 11 nucleotides match TRBD2. CDR1 is LGHDT, CDR2 YNNKEL, per germline (reference sequence). After removal of 1 base from V and 3 bases from J, the junction contained 3 bases not matched to a gene. This CDR3 comprises 16 residues. The CDR3 DNA is TGTGCCAGCAGCCAAGGGACTAGCGGGTTGACAGATACGCAGTATTTT. Protein: CASSQGTSGLTDTQYF.

This clone has just one count. The rearrangement uses TRBV5-5 and TRBJ2-7, with a tentative D call TRBD1 (6 bases). CDR3 length equals 13 residues. V dropped 4 bases and J dropped 4 bases, with 12 bases sitting between them. The germline gives CDR1 SGHKS, CDR2 YYEKEE (reference sequence). DNA for the CDR3: TGTGCCAGCAGCCTAGAAGGGGGATACGAGCAGTACTTC. This encodes CASSLEGGYEQYF.

The chain is built from TRBV5-1 and TRBJ2-5; a weak D match, TRBD2 (6 bases). Per germline, CDR1 SGHRS and CDR2 YFSETQ. The CDR3 has 14 residues. The germline V and J ends were trimmed by 3 bases and 3 bases, with 12 bases remaining between them. In nucleotides, the CDR3 is TGCGCCAGCAGCTGGCCGGGAGCCGAAGAGACCCAGTACTTC. It encodes CASSWPGAEETQYF.

The chain joins TRBV4-2 to TRBJ2-7; D is unresolved. V lost 0 bases and J lost 3, with 12 bases in between. Germline V lookup: CDR1 LGHNA, CDR2 YNFKEQ. The CDR3 has 15 amino acids. In DNA form, the CDR3 reads TGTGCCAGCAGCCAAGAAGAGGCCCCAAGCTACGAGCAGTACTTC. Residues: CASSQEEAPSYEQYF.

The chain employs TRBV4-1 and TRBJ1-2; 10 nucleotides line up with TRBD1. This CDR3 comprises 17 residues. With 3 bases clipped from V and 7 bases from J, the junction kept 14 bases outside the gene matches. From germline, CDR1 is MGHRA and CDR2 YSYEKL. The CDR3 here is CASSQGQGSEPLGGYTF. For the CDR3, the DNA is TGCGCCAGCAGCCAGGGACAGGGGAGCGAACCTCTCGGTGGCTACACCTTC.

DNA for the CDR3: TGTGCCAGCAGTTACGGGACAGGGATTGGAGGCACTGAAGCTTTCTTT. Its translation is CASSYGTGIGGTEAFF. The chain links TRBV6-5 to TRBJ1-1; 9 bases line up with TRBD1. The germline V gene has CDR1 MNHEY and CDR2 SVGAGI. V was clipped by 2 bases and J by 4 bases; unmatched bases: 8. The length of the CDR3 is 16 residues.

This rearrangement joins TRBV5-4 to TRBJ2-3; D is perhaps TRBD2 (5 bases). CDR1 is SGHNT and CDR2 is YYREEE in the germline V gene (reference sequence). The V end was cut by 2 bases, the J end by 2 bases, with 9 bases between. The CDR3 totals 14 residues. In DNA, the CDR3 is TGTGCCAGCAGCTTTGCAGGACTCACAGATACGCAGTATTTT. Residues: CASSFAGLTDTQYF.

The CDR3 bases are TGTGCCAGCAGCGGAAGGGGTGACTATGGCTACACCTTC. Translating it yields CASSGRGDYGYTF. The V gene is TRBV5-4, the J gene TRBJ1-2; D may be TRBD1 (5 bases). The ends were cut back, 4 bases at V and 3 bases at J, with 10 bases in the middle. Germline CDR1 SGHNT, CDR2 YYREEE (reference sequence). CDR3 length: 13 residues.

The chain carries TRBV7-8 and TRBJ2-5, with TRBD1 as a possible D gene (5 bases). The CDR3 runs 15 residues. CDR1 is SGHVS and CDR2 is FQNEAQ in the germline V gene. Trimming stripped 5 bases from V and 2 bases from J, with 15 bases between. This CDR3 is CASSPDRPRQETQYF. In nucleotides, the CDR3 is TGTGCCAGCAGCCCAGACAGACCGAGGCAAGAGACCCAGTACTTC.

This clone was seen a handful of times. The chain links TRBV5-1 to TRBJ1-2; TRBD1 aligns across 10 bases. The CDR3 loop spans 15 amino acids. Germline CDR1 is SGHRS and CDR2 is YFSETQ. V lost 0 bases and J lost 7; bases outside the gene matches: 6. CDR3 in amino acids: CASSLGQGAQSGYTF. The CDR3 DNA reads TGCGCCAGCAGCTTGGGACAGGGGGCGCAGAGTGGCTACACCTTC.